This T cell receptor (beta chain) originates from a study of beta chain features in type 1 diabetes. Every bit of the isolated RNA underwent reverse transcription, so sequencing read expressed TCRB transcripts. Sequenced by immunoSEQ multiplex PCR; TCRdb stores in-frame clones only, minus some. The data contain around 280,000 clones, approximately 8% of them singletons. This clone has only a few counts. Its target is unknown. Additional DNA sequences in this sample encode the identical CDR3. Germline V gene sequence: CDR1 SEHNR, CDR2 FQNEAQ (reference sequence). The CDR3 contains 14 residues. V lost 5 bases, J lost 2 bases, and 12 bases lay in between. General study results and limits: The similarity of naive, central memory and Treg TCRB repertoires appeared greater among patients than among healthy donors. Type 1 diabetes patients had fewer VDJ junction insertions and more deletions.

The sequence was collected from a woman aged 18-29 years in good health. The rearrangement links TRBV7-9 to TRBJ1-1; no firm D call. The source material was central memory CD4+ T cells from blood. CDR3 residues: CASSQDGVNTEAFF. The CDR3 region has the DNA TGTGCCAGCAGCCAAGATGGAGTCAACACTGAAGCTTTCTTT. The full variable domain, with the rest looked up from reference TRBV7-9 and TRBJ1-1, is DTGVSQNPRHKITKRGQNVTFRCDPISEHNRLYWYRQTLGQGPEFLTYFQNEAQLEKSRLLSDRFSAERPKGSFSTLEIQRTEQGDSAMYLCASSQDGVNTEAFFGQGTRLTVV.